This T cell receptor (beta chain) originates from a study of blood T cells in healthy people across ages. Study-wide findings and caveats: It was held that the diversity estimates obtained from one million T cells were underestimates. In older individuals, TCR beta diversity per million T cells was lower, falling roughly linearly with age. Changes in expanded clonotypes were possibly confounded, as the CMV status of donors was unknown.

This clonotype was seen more than once but under ten times. What it binds is unknown. V trimming: 6 bases; J trimming: 2 bases; junction bases outside the gene matches: 17. In germline, CDR1 is DFQATT, CDR2 SNEGSKA (reference sequence). The CDR3 runs 17 residues. The authors ran a second PCR of 7 to 11 cycles using a sample-barcoded 5' primer and a J-beta primer mix. TCRdb fed the 5' RACE reads into MiXCR, producing one record per CDR3 protein. The repertoire includes about 1,400,000 distinct CDR3 sequences, approximately 42% of them detected once, and 7.9% sits in the top ten. The sample consisted of blood. The TCR was taken from a woman younger than 35 in good health. This rearrangement joins TRBV20-1 to TRBJ2-5; 8 bases are a match to TRBD2. CDR3 protein: CSAPRGGSGGWQETQYF. The CDR3 bases are TGCAGTGCCCCTCGCGGGGGGAGCGGGGGATGGCAAGAGACCCAGTACTTC.